This T cell receptor (beta chain) was profiled in a study of beta chain features in type 1 diabetes (dated by TCRdb to the late 2010s). Regarding the research as a whole: Mean age, gender distribution, total cell number and subset yield were not different between patients and healthy donors. Across all samples, 107,917,701 sorted cells were examined, and cell number per subset correlated strongly with RNA yield. In the study, recently diagnosed type 1 diabetes patients and matched healthy donors were compared on the TCRB repertoires of their sorted circulating CD4+ T cell subsets. Whereas all 30 or so donors provided naive and central memory subsets, regulatory and stem cell-like memory subsets were isolated from just 8 patients and roughly eight healthy donors.

CDR3 length: 15 amino acids, cysteine to phenylalanine. CDR3 DNA is the only sequence kept; it has 45 bases, read in frame from the first base. V sheds 1 base and J sheds 5 bases, leaving 12 bases between their ends. Reading the germline V gene (reference sequence) gives CDR1 LNHDA and CDR2 SQIVND. This clone was seen a handful of times. Its recognized antigen is unknown. No base qualities exist here, and no much larger clone lies one base off it. The research as a whole found: At VDJ recombination sites, type 1 diabetes patients had fewer insertions and more deleted nucleotides, which implies abnormalities in thymic rearrangement. Shorter templates might have been favored by PCR, but patient and control samples were amplified and corrected together, so both groups would have been affected equally by any skew. A moderate but significant shortening of TCRB CDR3 length was observed in type 1 diabetes patients in all four CD4+ subsets. Because small numbers of individuals were included in the HLA sub-analyses, any influence of HLA type on TCRB rearrangement was left unresolved. Because cDNA rather than genomic DNA was sequenced, highly expressing activated cells could have been over-represented, although no difference in activation and CD3 levels was found between groups. Naive, central memory and regulatory TCRB repertoires appeared to be more alike among patients than among healthy donors.

The High Capacity cDNA Reverse Transcription Kit was used to reverse transcribe all of the isolated RNA, meaning that expressed TCRB transcripts were what got sequenced. Deep immunoSEQ sequencing was performed on naive, central memory and regulatory T cell samples, with an average of roughly 3.5 million total reads per sample. Sorted cells were lysed in RLT buffer, and RNA was extracted using DNase-treated RNeasy Micro or Mini kits according to cell number. To prevent cross-contamination, each cell subset was processed individually, whereas patient and healthy donor samples were processed jointly. TCRB sequences were amplified from cDNA with the immunoSEQ multiplex PCR, producing 87-bp fragments spanning the CDR3 region. Sequencing of the amplicons was performed on the Illumina HiSeq platform. Turning to the authors' computational methods: Synthetic template baselines were used to correct PCR bias computationally, reads within Hamming distance 2 were collapsed, and singletons that could not be merged were discarded. By aligning reads against IMGT, V, D and J genes, CDR3 length, and insertions or deletions at six rearrangement sites were assigned. Within each subset, clonotype counts were normalized to sorted cell number, after which true diversity and Gini coefficients were computed with the tcR R package. The overlap coefficient, calculated on TCRB nucleotide sequences, was used to quantify repertoire sharing. As a proxy for the pre-selection repertoire, out-of-frame TCRB sequences from naive cells were analyzed. TCRdb obtained this table from immuneACCESS and retained in-frame rearrangements with V and J assigned. These tables miss some clones; where compared with another copy, unresolved V genes account for less than half of the shortfall, and the remainder is unexplained. Clone size and V and J calls were adopted from that table, with D and trimming inferred from the DNA. A total of approximately 600,000 clones appear in this sample, 9.5% to 15% of them only once. Approximately 0.11% of the sample is held by the ten biggest clonotypes.

Each donor gave one peripheral blood draw, about 110 mL on average, collected into heparinised tubes. A BD FACSAria II and a panel including CD45RO, CCR7, CD25, CD127, CD95 and CD27 were used to sort naive, central memory, regulatory and stem cell-like memory CD4+ T cells. All sorted populations exceeded 98% purity. PBMCs were separated immediately by Lymphoprep density gradient centrifugation and were stained directly, without being cultured. So that batch effects would be minimized, each experiment stained and sorted samples in pairs, pairing one healthy donor with one patient. The chain was built from TRBV19 and TRBJ1-5; the D gene is perhaps TRBD1, from 5 matching bases. The sequenced material came from naive CD4+ T cells from blood. The cell subset or site label, read with the paper, signifies: true naive CD4+ T cells. This receptor was obtained from a man aged 30 to 39 with type 1 diabetes. The nucleotide sequence is TGTGCCAGTAGTATAGCGGCAGGGCTGGATCAGCCCCAGCATTTT. Its translation is CASSIAAGLDQPQHF.